Presented here are 26 T cell receptor beta chains from one specimen sequenced in a study of T cells in Graves' hyperthyroidism and ophthalmopathy (dated by TCRdb to the late 2010s). The method behind the library was multiplex PCR. The sequencer was an Illumina HiSeq 2000. TCR beta CDR3 regions were amplified from RNA transcripts. The first round of RT-PCR for the TCR CDR3 was performed with the HTBI primer set and the Qiagen OneStep RT-PCR kit. TCRdb applied fastp at Q25 and MiXCR to the public reads, then kept only in-frame beta chains. A single entry per CDR3 protein holds the most common genes and DNA from its merged rows. The sample table lists more than 300,000 distinct CDR3 sequences, roughly 15% of them with a count of one. The ten largest clones add up to roughly a fifth of the sample. Source material: blood. The receptors shown here come from a woman in her 30s with Graves' ophthalmopathy.

At least ten counts were recorded for this clonotype. The V call is TRBV30, the J call TRBJ1-1; D perhaps matches TRBD1 (5 bases). With 0 bases removed from V and 0 bases from J, the gap between germline ends came to 8 bases. CDR1 is GTSNPN, CDR2 SVGIG, per germline (reference sequence). The CDR3 is 14 residues long. The CDR3 DNA sequence: TGTGCCTGGAGTGTCGGAGGGGTGAACACTGAAGCTTTCTTT. Amino acids: CAWSVGGVNTEAFF.

The table lists this clonotype with many counts. V and J are TRBV11-2 and TRBJ1-4, with D maybe TRBD1 (5 bases). The CDR3 totals 15 residues. The germline CDR1 and CDR2 sequences are SGHAT and FQNNGV. The ends were cut back, 8 bases at V and 3 bases at J, with 16 bases in the middle. CDR3: CASGVPGLPNEKLFF. For the CDR3, the DNA is TGTGCCAGCGGGGTCCCGGGGCTACCTAATGAAAAACTGTTTTTT.

The chain employs TRBV12-5 and TRBJ1-2; D gene ambiguous. Germline CDR1 LGHNT, CDR2 FRNRAP. Between the trimmed V and J ends, which lost 0 bases and 4 bases, there was a span of 12 bases. The CDR3 sequence is 15 residues long. The CDR3, as DNA: TGTGCTAGTGGTTTGGTTTCCGCCTCGGGCTATGGCTACACCTTC. It specifies CASGLVSASGYGYTF.

V usage is TRBV3-1 and J usage is TRBJ1-1; D is possibly TRBD1 (5 bases). The germline CDR1 and CDR2 sequences are LGHDT and YNNKEL (reference sequence). The CDR3 is 13 residues long. V was cut by 0 bases and J by 6 bases, with 8 bases left in between. The CDR3 DNA is TGTGCCAGCAGCCAAGAGAGGGGCTCTGAAGCTTTCTTT. It is translated as CASSQERGSEAFF.

This clonotype was found many times. The gene calls are TRBV6-1 and TRBJ2-2; TRBD1 agrees at 9 bases. V lost 5 bases, J lost 5 bases, and 12 bases stayed unmatched. Looked up from germline, CDR1 is MNHNS and CDR2 is SASEGT. The CDR3 contains 17 residues. CDR3 protein: CASSFARQGVWTGELFF. CDR3 sequence (DNA): TGTGCCAGCAGTTTCGCCCGACAGGGGGTTTGGACCGGGGAGCTGTTTTTT.

This clonotype appeared many times. The chain is built from TRBV11-2 and TRBJ2-1, with a tentative D call TRBD1 (5 bases). V lost 1 base and J 3 bases, leaving 19 bases between the germline ends. The CDR3 spans 18 residues. Germline V gene lookup returns CDR1 SGHAT and CDR2 FQNNGV. CDR3 residues: CASSLAPPWGRDYNEQFF. Here the CDR3 DNA reads TGTGCCAGCAGCTTAGCCCCACCCTGGGGCAGGGACTACAATGAGCAGTTCTTC.

This clonotype has a count of ten or more. The J gene is TRBJ1-1, the V gene TRBV29-1, with D possibly matching TRBD1 (5 bases). Germline CDR1 SQVTM, CDR2 ANQGSEA. V was cut by 3 bases and J by 1 base, with 12 bases left in between. The CDR3 loop spans 14 amino acids. CDR3 sequence reads: CSVEWQGGNTEAFF. The CDR3 DNA follows: TGCAGCGTTGAGTGGCAGGGAGGGAACACTGAAGCTTTCTTT.

The table lists this clonotype with many counts. V gene TRBV2 combines with J gene TRBJ2-1, with 8 bases that match TRBD1. The V gene's germline CDR1 is SNHLY and CDR2 FYNNEI. The V and J ends lost 2 bases and 15 bases, in that order; junction bases with no gene match: 12. This CDR3 comprises 14 residues. In DNA form, the CDR3 reads TGTGCCAGCAGTGAATCTCGCCGGGACAGGCCCTGGTTCTTC. It encodes CASSESRRDRPWFF.

The chain links TRBV9 to TRBJ2-3; 10 bases line up with TRBD2. The J segment lost 4 bases and the V segment lost 3 bases, leaving 11 bases of the junction unmatched. This CDR3 contains 17 residues. Per germline, CDR1 SGDLS and CDR2 YYNGEE. CDR3 in amino acids: CASSALRAGGPSDTQYF. CDR3 nucleotides: TGTGCCAGCAGCGCTCTTCGAGCGGGGGGGCCGTCAGATACGCAGTATTTT.

This clonotype was counted many times. The J gene is TRBJ1-2, the V gene TRBV20-1; 10 nucleotides agree with TRBD1. The germline V gene has CDR1 DFQATT and CDR2 SNEGSKA (reference sequence). The ends lost 0 bases at V and 7 bases at J; junction bases unmatched: 5. The CDR3 is made up of 14 amino acids. CDR3 sequence: CSARDWGQGFGYTF. CDR3 DNA: TGCAGTGCTAGAGATTGGGGACAGGGGTTTGGCTACACCTTC.

This clonotype was found many times. This sequence joins TRBV20-1 and TRBJ1-2, with 8 bases identical to TRBD1. This CDR3 contains 14 residues. Germline loops: CDR1 DFQATT, CDR2 SNEGSKA (reference sequence). The J segment lost 4 bases and the V segment lost 6 bases, leaving 10 bases of the junction unmatched. The CDR3 protein is CSAADREQPYGYTF. The CDR3 DNA sequence: TGCAGTGCGGCGGACAGGGAGCAACCCTATGGCTACACCTTC.

This clonotype has at least ten counts. V gene TRBV6-2 or TRBV6-3 combines with J gene TRBJ1-5; 7 bases are shared with TRBD1. V gave up 2 bases and J gave up 2 bases; unmatched junction bases: 6. Germline V gene sequence: CDR1 MNHEY, CDR2 SVGEGT. The CDR3 spans 16 residues. CDR3 protein: CASSYKTGTRNQPQHF. As DNA, the CDR3 is TGTGCCAGCAGTTACAAGACAGGGACTCGCAATCAGCCCCAGCATTTT.

This clonotype was detected many times. The rearrangement joins TRBV20-1 to TRBJ1-5, with TRBD1 as a possible D gene (5 bases). The CDR3 covers 16 residues. V was cut by 2 bases and J by 2 bases, with 16 bases left in between. Germline CDR1 DFQATT, CDR2 SNEGSKA (reference sequence). This CDR3 reads CSARRVGGARNQPQHF. The CDR3 coding sequence is TGCAGTGCTAGACGAGTGGGCGGGGCTCGCAATCAGCCCCAGCATTTT.

This clonotype was counted ten times or more. A clone one base away is much larger, so this may be a read error. The chain links TRBV7-9 to TRBJ2-1; D is ambiguous. Between the trimmed V and J ends, which lost 1 base and 7 bases, there was a span of 5 bases. The germline CDR1 and CDR2 sequences are SEHNR and FQNEAQ (reference sequence). CDR3 length: 12 amino acids. The DNA of the CDR3 is TGTGCCAGCAGCTTAGGAGAAAATGAGCAGTTCTTC. Its translation: CASSLGENEQFF. Based on the CDR3 plus reference TRBV7-9 and TRBJ2-1, the full variable domain is DTGVSQNPRHKITKRGQNVTFRCDPISEHNRLYWYRQTLGQGPEFLTYFQNEAQLEKSRLLSDRFSAERPKGSFSTLEIQRTEQGDSAMYLCASSLGENEQFFGPGTRLTVL.

This clonotype was recorded at least ten times. This chain connects TRBV6-1 to TRBJ2-7; D not resolved. The CDR3 is 11 residues long. The V end was cut by 5 bases, the J end by 3 bases, with 5 bases between. Germline values: CDR1 MNHNS, CDR2 SASEGT. Here the CDR3 DNA reads TGTGCCAGCAGTCAACTCTACGAGCAGTACTTC. It encodes CASSQLYEQYF.

This clonotype was seen ten or more times. The V call is TRBV7-8, the J call TRBJ1-3; D is possibly TRBD1 (6 bases). In germline, CDR1 is SGHVS, CDR2 FQNEAQ. CDR3 length equals 18 residues. Trimming cost V 5 bases and J 0 bases, with 20 bases left between them. The CDR3 loop is CASSPRGARGGSGNTIYF. Written as DNA, the CDR3 is TGTGCCAGCAGCCCGAGGGGGGCCAGGGGAGGCTCTGGAAACACCATATATTTT.

There are many counts of this clonotype. The V gene is TRBV7-2, the J gene TRBJ2-1; TRBD2 matches at 12 bases. CDR1 and CDR2 (germline): SGHTA, FQGNSA. Losses at the gene ends were 2 bases for V and 14 bases for J; bases not matched to a gene: 19. The CDR3 runs to 18 residues. CDR3 in DNA: TGTGCCAGCAGCTTAATTTCGGCTCTACCTAGCGGGGGGGCCTTGGAGTTCTTC. Its translation: CASSLISALPSGGALEFF.

This clonotype has a count of ten or more. The rearrangement joins TRBV20-1 to TRBJ2-5, with D possibly TRBD2 on 5 matching bases. The germline V gene encodes CDR1 DFQATT and CDR2 SNEGSKA (reference sequence). CDR3 length: 14 amino acids. V shed 3 bases and J shed 5 bases, with 16 bases lying between them. CDR3 protein: CSASRRLGTETQYF. The CDR3 DNA is TGCAGTGCTAGTAGGAGGCTGGGTACGGAGACCCAGTACTTC.

In its sample, this clonotype was seen many times. The chain has TRBV28 and TRBJ2-2, with D hard to call. Trimming cost V 7 bases and J 7 bases, with 13 bases left between them. Germline values: CDR1 MDHEN, CDR2 SYDVKM. The CDR3 length is 13 residues. This chain's CDR3 is CASNPADGGELFF. As DNA, the CDR3 is TGTGCCAGCAACCCGGCCGACGGCGGGGAGCTGTTTTTT.

The chain combines TRBV7-3 with TRBJ1-3, with D uncertain. The germline V gene encodes CDR1 SGHTA and CDR2 FQGTGA. V gave up 2 bases and J gave up 2 bases, with 7 bases separating them. This CDR3 is 14 amino acids long. The CDR3, as DNA: TGTGCCAGCAGCTTACAGTCCCCTGGAAACACCATATATTTT. This sequence encodes CASSLQSPGNTIYF.

This clonotype was counted many times. CDR3 nucleotides: TGTGCCAGCAGCCTCGGGTCCGAAGGGGATACGCAGTATTTT. Translating gives CASSLGSEGDTQYF. This chain uses TRBV12-3 or TRBV12-4 with TRBJ2-3; no definite D call. The germline V and J ends were trimmed by 6 bases and 6 bases, with 16 bases remaining between them. This CDR3 region has 14 residues.

This clonotype was counted a single time. This chain uses TRBV19 with TRBJ1-5; a possible D gene is TRBD1 (6 bases). Germline assignment: CDR1 LNHDA and CDR2 SQIVND (reference sequence). Deletions cut 7 bases from V and 0 bases from J, with 19 bases between. This CDR3 has 17 residues. In DNA form, the CDR3 reads TGTGCCAGTACCGCCCGGAGGGGGAAGAATAGCAATCAGCCCCAGCATTTT. It codes for CASTARRGKNSNQPQHF.

This clonotype has ten or more counts. Possible read error: a much larger clone is one base away. The CDR3, as DNA: TGTGCCAGCAGCTTAAGGGTGGGGAACACTGAAGCTTTCTTT. Amino acid sequence: CASSLRVGNTEAFF. The chain joins TRBV13 to TRBJ1-1; D call uncertain. The CDR3 extends over 14 amino acids. The V end was cut by 2 bases, the J end by 1 base, with 8 bases between. Germline V CDR1 and CDR2: PRHDT, FYEKMQ (reference sequence).

This clonotype was picked up many times. Written as DNA, the CDR3 is TGTGCCTGGAGTGTAGAGTATCAACTAGCGGGGGGGCCGCAAGAGACCCAGTACTTC. Translated, it gives CAWSVEYQLAGGPQETQYF. V usage is TRBV30 and J usage is TRBJ2-5, with 13 bases identical to TRBD2. Germline loops: CDR1 GTSNPN, CDR2 SVGIG (reference sequence). The CDR3 consists of 19 residues. Unmatched junction bases numbered 12, after V lost 0 bases and J lost 2 bases. The full variable domain, with the rest looked up from reference TRBV30 and TRBJ2-5, is SQTIHQWPATLVQPVGSPLSLECTVEGTSNPNLYWYRQAAGRGLQLLFYSVGIGQISSEVPQNLSASRPQDRQFILSSKKLLLSDSGFYLCAWSVEYQLAGGPQETQYFGPGTRLLVL.

The gene calls are TRBV6-2 or TRBV6-3 and TRBJ2-1, with 9 nucleotides matching TRBD2. The ends lost 8 bases at V and 1 base at J; junction bases unmatched: 9. The CDR3 sequence is 16 residues long. CDR1 and CDR2 (germline): MNHEY, SVGEGT. Written as DNA, the CDR3 is TGTGCCAGCTCGGGTCTAGCGGGGTCGTCCTACAATGAGCAGTTCTTC. Residues: CASSGLAGSSYNEQFF.

This clonotype was detected many times. The chain employs TRBV6-5 and TRBJ1-1; D gene ambiguous. With 0 bases removed from V and 6 bases from J, the gap between germline ends came to 8 bases. Germline CDR1 reads MNHEY; CDR2 reads SVGAGI. The CDR3 covers 13 residues. The CDR3 sequence: CASSYSRESEAFF. The CDR3 bases are TGTGCCAGCAGTTACTCCCGGGAATCTGAAGCTTTCTTT.